This T cell receptor beta chain was documented in a study of metastatic and nonmetastatic thyroid tumors. Study background: Comparison of repertoires was carried out across blood and tumor or nodule tissue from malignant and benign thyroid patients. The study, taken as a whole, reports: The study reportedly found significantly higher TCR beta diversity in malignant thyroid tumors than benign nodules, in blood and tumor.

The CDR3 has 14 amino acids. Trimming pared 5 bases from V and 1 base from J, leaving 8 bases between. Germline CDR1 PRHDT, CDR2 FYEKMQ (reference sequence). Under the authors' procedure: The distant-metastasis classifier for papillary thyroid cancer was built from CDR3 differences across clinicopathological groups. TCRdb re-processed the PCR reads through MiXCR. It is TCRdb's table, rather than the study itself, that gives the V and J calls and clone size. This sample has approximately 16,000 clones, with roughly a fifth found just once. This clone occurred many times. Antigen: not known. Until they underwent thyroid surgery, no patient had received any treatment.

This chain joins TRBV13 and TRBJ2-2; no firm D call. The sequencing sample was made of blood. The clonotype originates from a female donor with papillary thyroid cancer or a benign thyroid nodule (not recorded which). Some clones in this sample may be carry-over from other donors' samples. In nucleotides, the CDR3 is TGTGCCAGCAGCCACAACCGGAACACCGGGGAGCTGTTTTTT. It specifies CASSHNRNTGELFF.